This T cell receptor beta chain was captured in a study of response to subunit inactivated influenza vaccine. Study-level points and caveats: After each seasonal influenza vaccination, few new T cells are recruited, the authors suggested.

TCRdb redid the calling of the RT-PCR reads with MiXCR, one entry per CDR3 protein. The data contain 500,000 to 600,000 distinct CDR3 sequences, 12% to 15% of them singletons. The CDR3 is 14 amino acids. The V and J ends lost 3 bases and 3 bases respectively, with 14 bases between them. Germline V lookup: CDR1 DFQATT, CDR2 SNEGSKA (reference sequence). This clonotype was counted between two and nine times. Its antigen is not known. The clonotype originates from a man over 45 who received an inactivated influenza vaccine. The material sequenced was PBMCs from blood, taken roughly 12 days after vaccination. The rearrangement uses TRBV20-1 and TRBJ2-5; a weak D match, TRBD1 (6 bases). The CDR3 DNA is TGCAGTGCTAGGTCGAGACAGGATAAAGAGACCCAGTACTTC. It codes for CSARSRQDKETQYF.